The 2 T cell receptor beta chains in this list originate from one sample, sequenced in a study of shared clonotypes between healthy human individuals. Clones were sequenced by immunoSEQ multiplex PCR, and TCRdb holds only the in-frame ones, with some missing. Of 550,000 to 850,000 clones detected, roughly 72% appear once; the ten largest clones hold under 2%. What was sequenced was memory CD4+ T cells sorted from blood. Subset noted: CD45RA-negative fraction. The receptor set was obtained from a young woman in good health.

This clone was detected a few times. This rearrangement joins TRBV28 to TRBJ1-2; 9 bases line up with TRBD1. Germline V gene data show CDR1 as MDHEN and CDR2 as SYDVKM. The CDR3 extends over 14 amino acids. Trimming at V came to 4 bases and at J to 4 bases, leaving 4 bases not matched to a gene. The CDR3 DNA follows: TGTGCCAGCAGTTCGGGGGGACAGGGCTATGGCTACACCTTC. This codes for CASSSGGQGYGYTF.

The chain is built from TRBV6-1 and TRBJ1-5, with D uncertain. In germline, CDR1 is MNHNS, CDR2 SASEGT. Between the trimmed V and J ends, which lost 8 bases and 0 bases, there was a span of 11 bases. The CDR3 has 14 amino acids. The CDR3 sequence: CASSAWDSNQPQHF. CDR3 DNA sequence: TGTGCCAGCTCCGCTTGGGATAGCAATCAGCCCCAGCATTTT.